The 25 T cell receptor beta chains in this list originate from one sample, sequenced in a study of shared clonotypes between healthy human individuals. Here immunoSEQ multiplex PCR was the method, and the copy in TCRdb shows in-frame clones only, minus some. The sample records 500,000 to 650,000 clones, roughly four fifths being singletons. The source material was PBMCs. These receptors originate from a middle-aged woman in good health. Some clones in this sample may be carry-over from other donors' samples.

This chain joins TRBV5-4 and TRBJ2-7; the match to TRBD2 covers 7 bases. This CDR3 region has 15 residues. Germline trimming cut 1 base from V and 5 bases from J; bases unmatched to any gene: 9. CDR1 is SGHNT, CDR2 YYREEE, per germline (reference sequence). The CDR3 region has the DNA TGTGCCAGCAGCTTGCCGGGCGGGAGAGGTAACGAGCAGTACTTC. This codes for CASSLPGGRGNEQYF.

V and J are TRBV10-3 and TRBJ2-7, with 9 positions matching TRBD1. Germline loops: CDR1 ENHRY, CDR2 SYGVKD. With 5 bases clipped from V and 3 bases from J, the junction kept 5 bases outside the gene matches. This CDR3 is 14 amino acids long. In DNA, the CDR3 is TGTGCCATCAGTCGGGACAGGGAAAACTACGAGCAGTACTTC. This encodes CAISRDRENYEQYF.

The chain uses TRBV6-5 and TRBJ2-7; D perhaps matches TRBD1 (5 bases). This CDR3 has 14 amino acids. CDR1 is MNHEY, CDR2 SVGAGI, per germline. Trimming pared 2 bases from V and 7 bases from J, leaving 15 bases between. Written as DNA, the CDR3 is TGTGCCAGCAGTTACACCTTCCGCAGGGATGAGCAGTACTTC. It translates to CASSYTFRRDEQYF.

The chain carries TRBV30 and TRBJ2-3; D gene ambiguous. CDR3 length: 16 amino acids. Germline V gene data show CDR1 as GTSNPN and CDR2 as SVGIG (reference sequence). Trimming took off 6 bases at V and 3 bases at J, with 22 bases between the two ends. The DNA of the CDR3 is TGTGCCTGTCCCCTTGGGGTTGGGCGGTCTACAGATACGCAGTATTTT. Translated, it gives CACPLGVGRSTDTQYF.

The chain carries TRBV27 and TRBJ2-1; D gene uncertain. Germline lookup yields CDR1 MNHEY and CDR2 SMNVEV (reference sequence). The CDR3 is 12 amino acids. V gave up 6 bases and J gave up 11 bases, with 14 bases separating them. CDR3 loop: CASRDLLLQQFF. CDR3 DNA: TGTGCCAGCAGGGATCTATTGTTACAGCAGTTCTTC.

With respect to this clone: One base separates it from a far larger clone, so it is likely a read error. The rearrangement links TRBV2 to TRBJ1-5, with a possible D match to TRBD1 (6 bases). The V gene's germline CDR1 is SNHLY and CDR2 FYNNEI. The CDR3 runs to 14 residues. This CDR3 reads CASSELDSDQHQHF. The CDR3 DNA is TGTGCCAGCAGTGAATTGGACAGCGATCAGCACCAGCATTTT.

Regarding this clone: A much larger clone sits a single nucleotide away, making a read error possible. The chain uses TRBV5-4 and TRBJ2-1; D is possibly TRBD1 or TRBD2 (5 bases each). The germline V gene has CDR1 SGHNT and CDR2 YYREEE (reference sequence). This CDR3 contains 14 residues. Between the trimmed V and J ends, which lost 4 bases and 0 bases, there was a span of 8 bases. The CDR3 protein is CASSPGTSYNEQFF. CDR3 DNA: TGTGCCAGCAGCCCCGGGACCTCCTACAATGAGCAGTTCTTC.

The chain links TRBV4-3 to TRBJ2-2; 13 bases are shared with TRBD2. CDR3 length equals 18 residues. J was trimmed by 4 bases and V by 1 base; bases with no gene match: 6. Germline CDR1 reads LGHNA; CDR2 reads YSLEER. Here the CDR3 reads CASSQGLAGGRVTGELFF. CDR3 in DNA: TGCGCCAGCAGCCAAGGACTAGCGGGAGGCCGGGTCACCGGGGAGCTGTTTTTT.

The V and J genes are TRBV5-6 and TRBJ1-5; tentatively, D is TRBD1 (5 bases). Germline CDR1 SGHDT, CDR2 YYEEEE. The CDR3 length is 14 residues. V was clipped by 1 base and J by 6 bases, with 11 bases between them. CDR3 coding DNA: TGTGCCAGCAGCTTGAGGGCAGGGAGTCAGCCCCAGCATTTT. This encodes CASSLRAGSQPQHF.

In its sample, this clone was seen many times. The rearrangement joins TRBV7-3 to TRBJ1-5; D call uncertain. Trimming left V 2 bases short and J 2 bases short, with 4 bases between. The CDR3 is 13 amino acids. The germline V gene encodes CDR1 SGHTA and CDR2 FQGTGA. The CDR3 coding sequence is TGTGCCAGCAGCTTATCTGGCAATCAGCCCCAGCATTTT. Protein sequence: CASSLSGNQPQHF.

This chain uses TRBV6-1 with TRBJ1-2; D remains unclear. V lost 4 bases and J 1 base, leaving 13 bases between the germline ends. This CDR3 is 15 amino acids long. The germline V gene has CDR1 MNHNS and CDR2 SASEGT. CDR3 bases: TGTGCCAGCAGTGCCGGACCTAACTTTAACTATGGCTACACCTTC. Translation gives CASSAGPNFNYGYTF.

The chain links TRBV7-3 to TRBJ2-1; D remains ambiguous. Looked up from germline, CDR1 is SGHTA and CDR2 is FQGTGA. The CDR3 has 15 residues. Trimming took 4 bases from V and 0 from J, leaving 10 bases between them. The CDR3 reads CASSYSESSYNEQFF. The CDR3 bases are TGTGCCAGCAGCTACAGCGAGAGCTCCTACAATGAGCAGTTCTTC.

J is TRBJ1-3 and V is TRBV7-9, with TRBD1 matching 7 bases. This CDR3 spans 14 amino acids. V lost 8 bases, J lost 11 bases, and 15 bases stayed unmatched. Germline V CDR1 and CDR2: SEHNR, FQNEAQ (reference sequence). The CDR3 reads CASGESQGVGAIYF. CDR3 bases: TGTGCCAGCGGGGAGTCTCAGGGGGTCGGTGCCATATATTTT.

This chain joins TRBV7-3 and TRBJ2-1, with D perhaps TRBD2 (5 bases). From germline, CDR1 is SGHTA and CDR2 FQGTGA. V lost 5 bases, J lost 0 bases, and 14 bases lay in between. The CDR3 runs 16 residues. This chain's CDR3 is CASSPLEGDSYNEQFF. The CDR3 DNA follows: TGTGCCAGCAGCCCCCTTGAGGGAGACTCCTACAATGAGCAGTTCTTC.

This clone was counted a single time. In DNA form, the CDR3 reads TGCGCCAGCAGCTTGGCGAGTGGGAGGACAGGGTTGGGCACAGATACGCAGTATTTT. Amino acids: CASSLASGRTGLGTDTQYF. V gene TRBV5-1 combines with J gene TRBJ2-3; 8 nucleotides agree with TRBD1. After removal of 0 bases from V and 1 base from J, the junction contained 13 bases not matched to a gene. The CDR3 length is 19 residues. Germline V gene sequence: CDR1 SGHRS, CDR2 YFSETQ.

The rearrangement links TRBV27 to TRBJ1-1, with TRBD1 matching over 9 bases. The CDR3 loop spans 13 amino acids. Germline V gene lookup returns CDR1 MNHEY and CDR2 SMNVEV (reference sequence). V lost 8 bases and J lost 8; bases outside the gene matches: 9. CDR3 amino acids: CASRGTGRTEAFF. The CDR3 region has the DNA TGTGCCAGCCGCGGGACAGGGCGGACAGAAGCTTTCTTT.

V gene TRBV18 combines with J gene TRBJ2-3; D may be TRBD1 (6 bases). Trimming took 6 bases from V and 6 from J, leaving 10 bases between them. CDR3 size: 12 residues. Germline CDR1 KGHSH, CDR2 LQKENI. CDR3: CASSRQADTQYF. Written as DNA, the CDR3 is TGTGCCAGCTCCCGACAGGCCGATACGCAGTATTTT.

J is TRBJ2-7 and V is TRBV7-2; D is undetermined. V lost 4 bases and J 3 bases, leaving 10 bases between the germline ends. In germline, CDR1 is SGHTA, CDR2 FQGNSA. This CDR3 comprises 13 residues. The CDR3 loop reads CASSSRAVYEQYF. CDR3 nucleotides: TGTGCCAGCAGCTCACGGGCAGTCTACGAGCAGTACTTC. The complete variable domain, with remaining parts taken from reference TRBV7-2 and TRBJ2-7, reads GAGVSQSPSNKVTEKGKDVELRCDPISGHTALYWYRQSLGQGLEFLIYFQGNSAPDKSGLPSDRFSAERTGGSVSTLTIQRTQQEDSAVYLCASSSRAVYEQYFGPGTRLTVT.

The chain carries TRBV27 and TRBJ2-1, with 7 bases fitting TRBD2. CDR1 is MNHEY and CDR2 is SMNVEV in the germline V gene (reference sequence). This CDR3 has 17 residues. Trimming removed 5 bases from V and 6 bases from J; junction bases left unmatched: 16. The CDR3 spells CASSLLSRGAGANEQFF. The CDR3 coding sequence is TGTGCCAGCAGTCTGTTATCCCGCGGGGCGGGAGCCAATGAGCAGTTCTTC.

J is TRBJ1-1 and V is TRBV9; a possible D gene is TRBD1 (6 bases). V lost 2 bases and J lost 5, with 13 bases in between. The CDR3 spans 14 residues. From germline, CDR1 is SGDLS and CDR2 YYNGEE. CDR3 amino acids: CASSVSGAGTEAFF. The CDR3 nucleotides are TGTGCCAGCAGCGTCTCAGGGGCTGGGACTGAAGCTTTCTTT.

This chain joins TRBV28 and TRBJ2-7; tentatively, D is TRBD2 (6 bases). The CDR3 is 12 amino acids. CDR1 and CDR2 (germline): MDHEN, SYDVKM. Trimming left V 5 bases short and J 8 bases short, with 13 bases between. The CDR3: CASSLSLAQQYF. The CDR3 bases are TGTGCCAGCAGTCTGAGTCTAGCGCAGCAGTACTTC.

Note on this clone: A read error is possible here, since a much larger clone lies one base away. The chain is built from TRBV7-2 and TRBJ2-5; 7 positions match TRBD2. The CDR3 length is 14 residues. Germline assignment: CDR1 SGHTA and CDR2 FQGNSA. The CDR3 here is CASSFSGTQETKYF. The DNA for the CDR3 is TGTGCCAGCAGCTTCAGCGGGACTCAAGAGACCAAGTACTTC.

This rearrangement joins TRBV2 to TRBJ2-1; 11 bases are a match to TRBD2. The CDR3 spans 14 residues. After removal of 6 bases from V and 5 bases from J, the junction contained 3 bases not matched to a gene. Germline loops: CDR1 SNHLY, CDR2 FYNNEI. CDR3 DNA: TGTGCCAGCAGACTAGCGGGGGTTAACAATGAGCAGTTCTTC. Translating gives CASRLAGVNNEQFF.

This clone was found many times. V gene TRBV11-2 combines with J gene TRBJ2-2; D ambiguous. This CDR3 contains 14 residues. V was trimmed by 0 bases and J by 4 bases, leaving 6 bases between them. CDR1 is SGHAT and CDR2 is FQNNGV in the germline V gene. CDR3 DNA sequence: TGTGCCAGCAGCTTAGATAGGGCCACCGGGGAGCTGTTTTTT. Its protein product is CASSLDRATGELFF.

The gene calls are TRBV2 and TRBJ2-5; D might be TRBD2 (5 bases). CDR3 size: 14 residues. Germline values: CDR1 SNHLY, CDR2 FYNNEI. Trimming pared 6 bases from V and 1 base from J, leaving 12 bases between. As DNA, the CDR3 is TGTGCCAGCAGCCCCGACTATGCCCAAGAGACCCAGTACTTC. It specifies CASSPDYAQETQYF. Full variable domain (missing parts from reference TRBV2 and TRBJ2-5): EPEVTQTPSHQVTQMGQEVILRCVPISNHLYFYWYRQILGQKVEFLVSFYNNEISEKSEIFDDQFSVERPDGSNFTLKIRSTKLEDSAMYFCASSPDYAQETQYFGPGTRLLVL.